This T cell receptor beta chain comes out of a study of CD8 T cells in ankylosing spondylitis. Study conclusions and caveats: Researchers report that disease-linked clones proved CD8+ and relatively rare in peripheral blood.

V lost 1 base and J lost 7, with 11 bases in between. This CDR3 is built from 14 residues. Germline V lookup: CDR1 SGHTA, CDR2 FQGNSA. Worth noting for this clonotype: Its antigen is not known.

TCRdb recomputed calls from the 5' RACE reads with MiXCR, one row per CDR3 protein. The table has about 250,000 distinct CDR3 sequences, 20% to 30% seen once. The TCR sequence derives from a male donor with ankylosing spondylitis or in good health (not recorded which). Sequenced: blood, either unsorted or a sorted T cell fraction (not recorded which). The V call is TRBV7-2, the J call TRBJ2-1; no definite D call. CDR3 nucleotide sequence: TGTGCCAGCAGCTTAGGTTCCGGGTCGAATGAGCAGTTCTTC. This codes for CASSLGSGSNEQFF.